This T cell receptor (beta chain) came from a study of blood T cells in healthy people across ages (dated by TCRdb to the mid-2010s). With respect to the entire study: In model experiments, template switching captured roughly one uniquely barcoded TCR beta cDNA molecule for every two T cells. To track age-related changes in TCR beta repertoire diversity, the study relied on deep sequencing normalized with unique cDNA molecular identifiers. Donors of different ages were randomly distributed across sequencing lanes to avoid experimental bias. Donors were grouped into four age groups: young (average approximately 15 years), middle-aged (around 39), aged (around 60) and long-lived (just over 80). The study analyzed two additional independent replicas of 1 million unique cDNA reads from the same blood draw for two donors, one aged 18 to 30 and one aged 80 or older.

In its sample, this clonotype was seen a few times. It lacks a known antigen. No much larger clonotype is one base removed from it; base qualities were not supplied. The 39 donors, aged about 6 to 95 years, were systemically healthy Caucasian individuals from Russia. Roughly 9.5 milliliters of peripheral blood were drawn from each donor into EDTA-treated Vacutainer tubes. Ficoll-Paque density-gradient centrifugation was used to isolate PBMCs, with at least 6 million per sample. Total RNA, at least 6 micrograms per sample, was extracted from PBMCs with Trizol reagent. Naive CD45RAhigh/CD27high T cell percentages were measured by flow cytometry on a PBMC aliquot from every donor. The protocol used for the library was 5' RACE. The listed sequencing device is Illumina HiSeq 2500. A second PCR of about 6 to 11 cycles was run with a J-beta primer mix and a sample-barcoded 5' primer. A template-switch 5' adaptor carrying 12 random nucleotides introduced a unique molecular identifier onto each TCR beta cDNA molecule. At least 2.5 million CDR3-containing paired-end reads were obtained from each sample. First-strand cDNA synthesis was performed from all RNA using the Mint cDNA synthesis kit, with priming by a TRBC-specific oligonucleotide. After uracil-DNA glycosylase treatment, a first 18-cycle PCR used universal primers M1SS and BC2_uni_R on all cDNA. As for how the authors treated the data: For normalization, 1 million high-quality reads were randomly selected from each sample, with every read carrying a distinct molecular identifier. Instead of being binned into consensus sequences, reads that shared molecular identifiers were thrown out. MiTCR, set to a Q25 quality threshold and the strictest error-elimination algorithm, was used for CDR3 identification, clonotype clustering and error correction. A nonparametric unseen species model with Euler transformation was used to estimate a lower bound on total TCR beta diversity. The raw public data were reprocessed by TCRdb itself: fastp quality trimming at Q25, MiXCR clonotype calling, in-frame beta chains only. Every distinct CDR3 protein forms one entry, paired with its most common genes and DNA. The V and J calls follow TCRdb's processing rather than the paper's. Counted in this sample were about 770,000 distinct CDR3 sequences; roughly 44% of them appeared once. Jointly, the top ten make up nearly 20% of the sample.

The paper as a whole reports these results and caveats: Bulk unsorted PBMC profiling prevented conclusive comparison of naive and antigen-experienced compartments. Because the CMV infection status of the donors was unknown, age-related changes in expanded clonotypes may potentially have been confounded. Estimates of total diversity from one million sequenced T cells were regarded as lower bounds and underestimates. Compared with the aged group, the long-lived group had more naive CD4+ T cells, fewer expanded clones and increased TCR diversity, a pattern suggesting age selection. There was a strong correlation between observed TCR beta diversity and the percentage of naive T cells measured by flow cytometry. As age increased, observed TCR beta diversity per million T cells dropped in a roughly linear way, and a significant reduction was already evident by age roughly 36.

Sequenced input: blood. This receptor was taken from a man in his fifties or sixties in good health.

CDR3 region: CASSQDRGGDIHIQYF. At the DNA level, the sequence is TGTGCCAGCAGCCAAGATAGGGGCGGGGACATCCACATTCAGTACTTC. The rearranged segments are TRBV3-1 and TRBJ2-7; the D gene is perhaps TRBD1 or TRBD2, each of them matching over 6 bases. Near its end, the DNA agrees better with TRBJ2-4, so the J call may be wrong. Spanning cysteine to phenylalanine, the CDR3 consists of 16 amino acids. The only DNA kept is the CDR3, 48 bases in frame from the first base. The germline V gene (reference sequence) sets CDR1 to LGHDT and CDR2 to YNNKEL.